Below are 24 T cell receptor beta chains sequenced from a single sample in a study of blood T cells in healthy people across ages. The second PCR ran about 6 to 12 cycles with a sample-barcoded 5' primer and J-beta primers. TCRdb reprocessed the 5' RACE reads via MiXCR and lists one record per CDR3 protein. Here the sample spans about 800,000 distinct CDR3 sequences, about 25% being singletons. The data also belong to a second study, concerning T cells of mothers and their children.

Sequencing was performed on blood. These receptors all come from a boy between 10 and 17 years old in good health.

This clonotype was seen a handful of times. The chain couples TRBV6-6 to TRBJ1-1; D not resolved. The CDR3 runs 15 residues. Trimming shortened V by 2 bases and J by 1 base, and 11 bases separated the two germline ends. The germline V gene encodes CDR1 MNHNY and CDR2 SVGAGI (reference sequence). DNA of the CDR3: TGTGCCAGCAGTTACCACGGGCGGACGAACACTGAAGCTTTCTTT. It is translated as CASSYHGRTNTEAFF.

The rearrangement joins TRBV28 to TRBJ1-2; no clear D gene. V was shortened by 6 bases and J by 2 bases, with 13 bases between the two germline ends. The CDR3 runs 14 residues. Germline V gene data show CDR1 as MDHEN and CDR2 as SYDVKM. CDR3 DNA: TGTGCCAGCAGCCCGATTAGGGAAAACTATGGCTACACCTTC. Its translation is CASSPIRENYGYTF.

This clonotype was picked up a small number of times. This may stem from a read error, because a much larger clone lies one nucleotide away. V gene TRBV7-2 combines with J gene TRBJ2-3; D gene unclear. The CDR3 is 14 residues long. The V end lost 7 bases, the J end lost 5 bases, and 16 bases lay between the germline ends. Per germline, CDR1 SGHTA and CDR2 FQGNSA. CDR3 region: CASNFQTSGDTQYF. The CDR3 DNA reads as TGTGCCAGCAACTTCCAGACCTCGGGAGATACGCAGTATTTT.

This chain connects TRBV12-3 or TRBV12-4 to TRBJ2-3, with a weak D call TRBD1 (5 bases). The CDR3 consists of 13 residues. V was pared by 10 bases and J by 4 bases, with 15 bases between. CDR3 DNA sequence: TGTGCCACCTCAAAGGGGATCGCAGATACGCAGTATTTT. It translates to CATSKGIADTQYF.

This clonotype was recorded a few times. This chain joins TRBV4-3 and TRBJ2-7, with 7 bases that match TRBD1. V trimming: 3 bases; J trimming: 7 bases; junction bases outside the gene matches: 21. CDR1 is LGHNA, CDR2 YSLEER, per germline. The CDR3 contains 18 residues. The chain's CDR3 is CASSQWKSLTQGVREQYF. CDR3 nucleotides: TGCGCCAGCAGCCAGTGGAAGAGTTTAACGCAGGGGGTCCGAGAGCAGTACTTC.

As to this clonotype: This may be a read error, as it is one base from a much larger clone. This rearrangement joins TRBV4-2 to TRBJ2-1, with 7 positions matching TRBD2. Germline values: CDR1 LGHNA, CDR2 YNFKEQ. The CDR3 has 16 amino acids. DNA of the CDR3: TGTGCCAACAGCCAAGATGGCGGGAGCTCCTACAATGAGCAGTTCTTC. Translated: CANSQDGGSSYNEQFF.

This clonotype showed up just a few times. The chain links TRBV24-1 to TRBJ2-1; D perhaps matches TRBD1 (6 bases). The germline V and J ends were trimmed by 4 bases and 4 bases, with 7 bases remaining between them. Germline-derived CDR1 and CDR2 are KGHDR and SFDVKD. This CDR3 spans 13 amino acids. CDR3 nucleotides: TGTGCCACCAGTGACCAGGGGTACAATGAGCAGTTCTTC. Its protein is CATSDQGYNEQFF.

This clonotype was observed many times. This chain joins TRBV6-6 and TRBJ1-4; TRBD1 agrees at 7 bases. This CDR3 has 14 residues. Trimming took 5 bases from V and 4 from J; bases not matched to a gene: 4. In germline, CDR1 is MNHNY, CDR2 SVGAGI (reference sequence). This CDR3 is CASSPGTDNEKLFF. DNA for the CDR3: TGTGCCAGCAGTCCTGGGACAGATAATGAAAAACTGTTTTTT.

As regards this clonotype: The CDR3 carries no conserved terminal phenylalanine or tryptophan, so it likely arises from a read error. The CDR3 coding sequence is TGTGCCAGCAGTTACTCAAGGGGGCCGAACACTGAAGCTTTCCTT. Residues: CASSYSRGPNTEAFL. V usage is TRBV6-2 or TRBV6-3 and J usage is TRBJ1-1; 7 positions match TRBD1. Germline V gene lookup returns CDR1 MNHEY and CDR2 SVGEGT. Losses at the gene ends were 0 bases for V and 1 base for J; bases not matched to a gene: 2. The CDR3 is 15 amino acids.

This clonotype occurred a few times. The chain has TRBV10-3 and TRBJ1-3; TRBD1 aligns across 11 bases. Germline values: CDR1 ENHRY, CDR2 SYGVKD. The CDR3 loop spans 15 amino acids. Trimming took 2 bases from V and 6 from J; bases not matched to a gene: 3. The CDR3 DNA is TGTGCCATCAGTGAGCGGACAGGGGGCGAAAACACCATATATTTT. Translation gives CAISERTGGENTIYF.

The J gene is TRBJ1-3, the V gene TRBV28, with 7 positions matching TRBD1. The CDR3 is 18 amino acids. After removal of 3 bases from V and 0 bases from J, the junction contained 11 bases not matched to a gene. CDR1 is MDHEN, CDR2 SYDVKM, per germline. The DNA of the CDR3 is TGTGCCAGCAGTTTTCGACCCCAGGACAGGAGCTCTGGAAACACCATATATTTT. This translates into CASSFRPQDRSSGNTIYF.

The chain is built from TRBV5-8 and TRBJ2-7, with D possibly being TRBD1 (5 bases). V shed 0 bases and J shed 0 bases, with 7 bases lying between them. Germline loops: CDR1 SGHTS, CDR2 YDEGEE. The CDR3 has 14 residues. CDR3 sequence reads: CASSLDGASYEQYF. The CDR3 coding sequence is TGTGCCAGCAGCTTGGATGGGGCCTCCTACGAGCAGTACTTC. The full variable domain, with the rest looked up from reference TRBV5-8 and TRBJ2-7, is EAGVTQSPTHLIKTRGQQATLRCSPISGHTSVYWYQQALGLGLQFLLWYDEGEERNRGNFPPRFSGRQFPNYSSELNVNALELEDSALYLCASSLDGASYEQYFGPGTRLTVT.

This clonotype was observed a few times. The V gene is TRBV7-8, the J gene TRBJ1-2; maybe TRBD1 (5 bases). The CDR3 is made up of 16 amino acids. Trimming cost V 1 base and J 5 bases, with 17 bases left between them. The germline gives CDR1 SGHVS, CDR2 FQNEAQ. The CDR3 spells CASSLEARGLGYGYTF. The CDR3 region has the DNA TGTGCCAGCAGCTTAGAAGCGAGGGGTTTAGGGTATGGCTACACCTTC.

The chain joins TRBV5-5 to TRBJ2-5; D is uncertain. The CDR3 is 16 amino acids. The V gene lost 1 base and the J gene lost 11 bases, with 24 bases spanning the gap. Germline CDR1 and CDR2: SGHKS and YYEKEE (reference sequence). CDR3 in DNA: TGTGCCAGCAGCTTGACTCGAGGCGGCATGTGGAGTGAGCAGTACTTC. Residues: CASSLTRGGMWSEQYF.

The CDR3, as DNA: TGTGCCAGCAGCCGAGAGTGGGACACTGAAGCTTTCTTT. It specifies CASSREWDTEAFF. The chain employs TRBV9 and TRBJ1-1; D not certain. V was shortened by 4 bases and J by 3 bases, with 10 bases between the two germline ends. Germline CDR1 is SGDLS and CDR2 is YYNGEE. The CDR3 totals 13 residues.

This clonotype has only a few counts. This chain joins TRBV20-1 and TRBJ2-3; D unclear. The CDR3 spans 13 residues. The V and J ends lost 6 bases and 0 bases respectively, with 10 bases between them. The V gene's germline CDR1 is DFQATT and CDR2 SNEGSKA (reference sequence). The CDR3 DNA is TGCAGTGCGAGACGGAGAAGCACAGATACGCAGTATTTT. Its protein is CSARRRSTDTQYF.

The genes are TRBV20-1 and TRBJ1-5; 9 bases are a match to TRBD1. Germline V gene sequence: CDR1 DFQATT, CDR2 SNEGSKA (reference sequence). CDR3 length: 15 residues. J was trimmed by 6 bases and V by 1 base; bases with no gene match: 7. CDR3 DNA sequence: TGCAGTGCTAGAGGCCAGACAGGGGGAAGTCAGCCCCAGCATTTT. It encodes CSARGQTGGSQPQHF.

The chain recombines TRBV29-1 with TRBJ2-7, with 10 bases fitting TRBD2. CDR1 is SQVTM and CDR2 is ANQGSEA in the germline V gene. This CDR3 is 14 amino acids long. Losses at the gene ends were 6 bases for V and 2 bases for J; bases not matched to a gene: 7. The DNA for the CDR3 is TGCAGCGTCGAGGGAGCGGGAGGGACCTACGAGCAGTACTTC. Translation gives CSVEGAGGTYEQYF.

This clonotype has more than one count but fewer than ten. This chain joins TRBV12-3 or TRBV12-4 and TRBJ1-1, with D hard to call. The V and J ends lost 3 bases and 8 bases respectively, with 7 bases between them. There are 11 residues in the CDR3. The CDR3 DNA reads TGTGCCAGCAGTTTTGTCCGAGAAGCTTTCTTT. This sequence encodes CASSFVREAFF.

The J gene is TRBJ2-7, the V gene TRBV3-1; a possible D gene is TRBD1 (6 bases). Germline values: CDR1 LGHDT, CDR2 YNNKEL (reference sequence). The CDR3 consists of 16 residues. V was clipped by 1 base and J by 6 bases, with 19 bases between them. The chain's CDR3 is CASSQGRGRGVVEQYF. CDR3 coding DNA: TGTGCCAGCAGCCAAGGTAGGGGCAGGGGAGTGGTCGAGCAGTACTTC.

The rearrangement links TRBV28 to TRBJ1-4; D remains ambiguous. The CDR3 contains 14 residues. Germline-derived CDR1 and CDR2 are MDHEN and SYDVKM. The V end was cut by 6 bases, the J end by 5 bases, with 13 bases between. The CDR3 DNA is TGTGCCAGCAGGACCGGGCCCGGGAATGAAAAACTGTTTTTT. Encoded protein: CASRTGPGNEKLFF.

This clonotype was observed at least ten times. The genes are TRBV7-9 and TRBJ2-5; TRBD1 agrees at 7 bases. CDR1 and CDR2 from the germline V gene are SEHNR and FQNEAQ (reference sequence). The V gene end was trimmed by 5 bases and the J gene end by 3 bases; junction bases not matched to a gene: 6. The CDR3 extends over 14 amino acids. CDR3 DNA sequence: TGTGCCAGCAGCCGCGACAGGGCGGAAGAGACCCAGTACTTC. It translates to CASSRDRAEETQYF.

The chain joins TRBV27 to TRBJ2-3; TRBD2 might be the D (6 bases). Germline lookup yields CDR1 MNHEY and CDR2 SMNVEV (reference sequence). V lost 4 bases, J lost 4 bases, and 15 bases lay in between. The CDR3 is 15 residues long. The CDR3 sequence: CASSSSPGGADTQYF. The CDR3, as DNA: TGTGCCAGCAGTTCCTCTCCCGGGGGAGCAGATACGCAGTATTTT.

V usage is TRBV11-2 and J usage is TRBJ2-7; 8 bases map to TRBD2. Trimming took 0 bases from V and 2 from J; bases not matched to a gene: 30. Germline values: CDR1 SGHAT, CDR2 FQNNGV. CDR3 size: 24 residues. This chain's CDR3 is CASSLDLGTPPRLAGLGSPYEQYF. CDR3 DNA sequence: TGTGCCAGCAGCTTAGATTTAGGGACCCCGCCCCGTCTGGCGGGACTAGGTAGTCCCTACGAGCAGTACTTC. The whole variable domain, filled in from reference TRBV11-2 and TRBJ2-7, reads EAGVAQSPRYKIIEKRQSVAFWCNPISGHATLYWYQQILGQGPKLLIQFQNNGVVDDSQLPKDRFSAERLKGVDSTLKIQPAKLEDSAVYLCASSLDLGTPPRLAGLGSPYEQYFGPGTRLTVT.